This TCR beta chain was documented in a study of vaccination and CD4 T cells after COVID-19. About the research overall: Two of the convalescents were Hispanic, and the group consisted of six males and four females.

As concerns this clonotype: Antigen unknown.

Treatment defined: approximately nine-day PBMC culture with coronavirus spike peptide pools or control peptides (ViraFEST assay). Sequenced with the Oncomine TCR Beta short-read assay was DNA taken from cultured CD4+ T cells. TCRdb re-called the PCR reads through MiXCR, storing one row per CDR3 protein. The data contain about 18,000 distinct CDR3 sequences, approximately 56% of them singletons. Germline assignment: CDR1 DFQATT and CDR2 SNEGSKA (reference sequence). The length of the CDR3 is 15 residues. Germline trimming cut 0 bases from V and 7 bases from J; bases unmatched to any gene: 9. Sequenced here: CD4+ T cells from blood, cultured in vitro, sampled before SARS-CoV-2 vaccination. The chain links TRBV20-1 to TRBJ1-5, with 7 bases that match TRBD1. The sequence was obtained from a human donor who had recovered from COVID-19. The CDR3 DNA follows: TGCAGTGCTAGAGATGACGAGGGGGCAGGCCAGCCCCAGCATTTT. As protein: CSARDDEGAGQPQHF.